This T cell receptor beta chain was recorded in a study of T cell responses to AZD1222 COVID-19 vaccine. The ends lost 0 bases at V and 6 bases at J; junction bases unmatched: 7. Per the germline V gene, CDR1 is SGDLS and CDR2 is YYNGEE. This CDR3 is 16 amino acids long. The protocol was immunoSEQ multiplex PCR, while the TCRdb copy is restricted to in-frame clones and leaves out a portion. This table holds roughly 170,000 clones, about nine tenths found once. The chain employs TRBV9 and TRBJ2-1, with 9 bases matching TRBD2. The specimen comprised peripheral blood, sampled on day 0 of AZD1222 vaccination. The receptor's source is an adult in good health. The CDR3 DNA reads TGTGCCAGCAGCGTAGAACCTAGCGGGATCCGCAATGAGCAGTTCTTC. This gives the protein CASSVEPSGIRNEQFF.